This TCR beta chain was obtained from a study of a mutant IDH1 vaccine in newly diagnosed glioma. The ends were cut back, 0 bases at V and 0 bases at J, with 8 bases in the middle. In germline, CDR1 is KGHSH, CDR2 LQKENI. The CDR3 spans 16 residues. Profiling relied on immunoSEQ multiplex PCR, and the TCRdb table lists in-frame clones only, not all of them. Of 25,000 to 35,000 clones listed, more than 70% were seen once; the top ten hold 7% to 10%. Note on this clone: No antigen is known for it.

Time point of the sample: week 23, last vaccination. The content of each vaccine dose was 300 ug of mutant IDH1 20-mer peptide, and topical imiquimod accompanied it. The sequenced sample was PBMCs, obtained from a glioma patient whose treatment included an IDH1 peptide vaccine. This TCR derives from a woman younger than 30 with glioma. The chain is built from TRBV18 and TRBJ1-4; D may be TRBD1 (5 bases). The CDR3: CASSPPKGPTNEKLFF. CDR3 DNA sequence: TGTGCCAGCTCACCACCAAAGGGGCCAACTAATGAAAAACTGTTTTTT.